One and the same sample provided the 30 T cell receptor beta chains below, sequenced in a study of cytomegalovirus exposure and HLA in healthy donors. Researchers ran the PCR with 60 Vbeta and 13 Jbeta primers. Profiled with immunoSEQ multiplex PCR; TCRdb holds only in-frame clones, not every one. The table includes approximately 130,000 clones, 7% to 9.5% detected once. Sequenced input: PBMCs. Every receptor here comes from a middle-aged woman in good health and CMV-seropositive.

This clone was observed a few times. V and J are TRBV27 and TRBJ1-1; TRBD1 aligns across 7 bases. The length of the CDR3 is 14 residues. The germline V gene has CDR1 MNHEY and CDR2 SMNVEV (reference sequence). After removal of 5 bases from V and 1 base from J, the junction contained 4 bases not matched to a gene. The CDR3 DNA is TGTGCCAGCAGTCCCGGGACAGCGAACACTGAAGCTTTCTTT. As protein: CASSPGTANTEAFF.

The V call is TRBV15, the J call TRBJ2-7, with no clear D. The V end lost 1 base, the J end lost 0 bases, and 13 bases lay between the germline ends. CDR1 is LNHNV, CDR2 YYDKDF, per germline (reference sequence). The CDR3 sequence is 16 residues long. This CDR3 reads CATSRANTETSYEQYF. In nucleotides, the CDR3 is TGTGCCACCAGCAGAGCAAATACAGAGACCTCCTACGAGCAGTACTTC. The complete variable domain, with remaining parts taken from reference TRBV15 and TRBJ2-7, reads DAMVIQNPRYQVTQFGKPVTLSCSQTLNHNVMYWYQQKSSQAPKLLFHYYDKDFNNEADTPDNFQSRRPNTSFCFLDIRSPGLGDTAMYLCATSRANTETSYEQYFGPGTRLTVT.

The table lists this clone with a few counts. The genes are TRBV7-9 and TRBJ1-1, with TRBD1 matching over 9 bases. V shed 4 bases, J shed 1 base, and the junction held 1 base outside the gene matches. This CDR3 has 14 amino acids. Looked up from germline, CDR1 is SEHNR and CDR2 is FQNEAQ (reference sequence). CDR3 in amino acids: CASSSQGANTEAFF. CDR3 sequence (DNA): TGTGCCAGCAGCTCACAGGGGGCGAACACTGAAGCTTTCTTT.

This chain uses TRBV5-1 with TRBJ1-4; D uncertain. The V and J ends lost 0 bases and 0 bases respectively, with 6 bases between them. Germline values: CDR1 SGHRS, CDR2 YFSETQ. The CDR3 consists of 15 residues. CDR3 protein: CASSLGSSTNEKLFF. The CDR3 region has the DNA TGCGCCAGCAGCTTGGGTAGCTCAACTAATGAAAAACTGTTTTTT. The complete variable domain, with remaining parts taken from reference TRBV5-1 and TRBJ1-4, reads KAGVTQTPRYLIKTRGQQVTLSCSPISGHRSVSWYQQTPGQGLQFLFEYFSETQRNKGNFPGRFSGRQFSNSRSEMNVSTLELGDSALYLCASSLGSSTNEKLFFGSGTQLSVL.

The chain joins TRBV30 to TRBJ1-2, with TRBD1 identical over 7 bases. V trimming: 3 bases; J trimming: 4 bases; junction bases outside the gene matches: 5. Looked up from germline, CDR1 is GTSNPN and CDR2 is SVGIG (reference sequence). The CDR3 sequence is 13 residues long. The CDR3 here is CAWRRQGVYGYTF. CDR3 coding DNA: TGTGCCTGGAGGAGGCAGGGGGTCTATGGCTACACCTTC.

The rearrangement joins TRBV9 to TRBJ1-3; tentatively, D is TRBD1 (5 bases). Trimming shortened V by 0 bases and J by 4 bases, and 8 bases separated the two germline ends. Germline V gene sequence: CDR1 SGDLS, CDR2 YYNGEE. The CDR3 loop spans 14 amino acids. CDR3 amino acids: CASSVDRSGNTIYF. The CDR3 DNA sequence: TGTGCCAGCAGCGTAGACAGGTCCGGAAACACCATATATTTT.

The rearrangement uses TRBV7-2 and TRBJ2-5; 9 bases align to TRBD1. Per germline, CDR1 SGHTA and CDR2 FQGNSA. The CDR3 is 14 residues long. The V gene end was trimmed by 5 bases and the J gene end by 4 bases; junction bases not matched to a gene: 5. The CDR3 protein is CASSNPGQGETQYF. DNA for the CDR3: TGTGCCAGCAGCAATCCGGGACAGGGAGAGACCCAGTACTTC.

V is TRBV6-1 and J is TRBJ2-7; D is perhaps TRBD2 (5 bases). Trimming stripped 5 bases from V and 1 base from J, with 12 bases between. The CDR3 length is 14 residues. Per the germline V gene, CDR1 is MNHNS and CDR2 is SASEGT. In DNA, the CDR3 is TGTGCCAGCAGTCCCCGCGAGGGTTCCTACGAGCAGTACTTC. This encodes CASSPREGSYEQYF.

In this sample, this clone turned up a few times. This CDR3 reads CASRVLAGGSRYQPQHF. CDR3 sequence (DNA): TGTGCCAGCAGGGTCTTGGCAGGGGGCTCCCGTTATCAGCCCCAGCATTTT. This chain connects TRBV28 to TRBJ1-5; 8 nucleotides match TRBD1. The J segment lost 5 bases and the V segment lost 6 bases, leaving 15 bases of the junction unmatched. CDR3 size: 17 residues. Germline CDR1 is MDHEN and CDR2 is SYDVKM.

This clone occurred a few times. V is TRBV5-1 and J is TRBJ1-4, with D hard to call. Germline CDR1 SGHRS, CDR2 YFSETQ. V was clipped by 0 bases and J by 5 bases, with 14 bases between them. The CDR3 runs 16 residues. The CDR3 coding sequence is TGCGCCAGCAGCTTGGGACATGCTTACTCAAATGAAAAACTGTTTTTT. Its translation is CASSLGHAYSNEKLFF.

This clone was seen only a few times. The CDR3 nucleotides are TGTGCCAGCAGTTACGGGCAGGCGAACACCGGGGAGCTGTTTTTT. Protein sequence: CASSYGQANTGELFF. The V and J genes are TRBV6-6 and TRBJ2-2; D is uncertain. CDR1 and CDR2 from the germline V gene are MNHNY and SVGAGI (reference sequence). V lost 2 bases to trimming and J lost 0 bases, with 7 bases between them. CDR3 length: 15 residues.

This clone appeared a few times. The chain recombines TRBV28 with TRBJ2-7, with 10 nucleotides matching TRBD1. The CDR3 spans 14 residues. J was trimmed by 4 bases and V by 6 bases; bases with no gene match: 6. Germline-derived CDR1 and CDR2 are MDHEN and SYDVKM. In DNA, the CDR3 is TGTGCCAGCAGACCGGGACAGGGGATTTACGAGCAGTACTTC. It translates to CASRPGQGIYEQYF.

This clone has just a few counts. The chain couples TRBV28 to TRBJ2-5; perhaps TRBD1 as D (6 bases). This CDR3 comprises 17 residues. Germline loops: CDR1 MDHEN, CDR2 SYDVKM. Trimming removed 10 bases from V and 1 base from J, with 25 bases in between. CDR3 DNA: TGTGCCATAGGACCGGGACACCAAACTGGGGGCCAAGAGACCCAGTACTTC. It specifies CAIGPGHQTGGQETQYF.

Only a few counts were recorded for this clone. The J gene is TRBJ2-3, the V gene TRBV4-1; 8 positions agree with TRBD2. The germline gives CDR1 MGHRA, CDR2 YSYEKL. The junction had 5 bases not matched to a gene; V was cut back by 4 bases and J by 2 bases. The CDR3 spans 15 residues. Here the CDR3 DNA reads TGCGCCAGCAGCCGAGCGGGGGAGCCCACAGATACGCAGTATTTT. Protein: CASSRAGEPTDTQYF.

The table lists this clone with a few counts. The rearrangement joins TRBV6-5 to TRBJ2-1; 7 bases align to TRBD1. V lost 4 bases and J lost 0; bases outside the gene matches: 6. The CDR3 covers 16 residues. CDR1 is MNHEY, CDR2 SVGAGI, per germline. The DNA of the CDR3 is TGTGCCAGCAGTTCCGGGACAGAGAGCTCCTACAATGAGCAGTTCTTC. Protein sequence: CASSSGTESSYNEQFF.

V usage is TRBV18 and J usage is TRBJ2-4, with TRBD2 as a possible D gene (6 bases). The ends were cut back, 6 bases at V and 8 bases at J, with 14 bases in the middle. The CDR3 totals 13 residues. CDR1 and CDR2 (germline): KGHSH, LQKENI. CDR3 sequence: CASSAGLPHIQYF. Written as DNA, the CDR3 is TGTGCCAGCTCTGCAGGACTACCCCACATTCAGTACTTC. Using reference TRBV18 and TRBJ2-4 for the parts outside the CDR3, the full variable domain is NAGVMQNPRHLVRRRGQEARLRCSPMKGHSHVYWYRQLPEEGLKFMVYLQKENIIDESGMPKERFSAEFPKEGPSILRIQQVVRGDSAAYFCASSAGLPHIQYFGAGTRLSVL.

The rearrangement uses TRBV5-4 and TRBJ1-2, with 10 bases that match TRBD1. The CDR3 consists of 17 residues. Germline V gene data show CDR1 as SGHNT and CDR2 as YYREEE (reference sequence). Trimming cost V 4 bases and J 0 bases; bases outside gene matches: 9. This chain's CDR3 is CASSPGTGAFPNYGYTF. The CDR3 bases are TGTGCCAGCAGCCCCGGGACAGGGGCATTCCCTAACTATGGCTACACCTTC.

This clone was found a few times. The rearrangement links TRBV29-1 to TRBJ1-3; no clear D. CDR3 length: 12 amino acids. Germline CDR1 SQVTM, CDR2 ANQGSEA. V was pared by 7 bases and J by 0 bases, with 7 bases between. CDR3 residues: CSGGSSGNTIYF. The CDR3 DNA follows: TGCAGCGGAGGGAGCTCTGGAAACACCATATATTTT.

The genes are TRBV10-3 and TRBJ2-7; D is possibly TRBD1 (6 bases). Between the trimmed V and J ends, which lost 6 bases and 0 bases, there was a span of 9 bases. The CDR3 consists of 13 residues. CDR1 ENHRY and CDR2 SYGVKD come from the germline V gene. CDR3 sequence reads: CAIRGDISYEQYF. CDR3 nucleotides: TGTGCCATCAGGGGGGACATCTCCTACGAGCAGTACTTC.

In regard to this clone: The same CDR3 arises from other DNA sequences in this sample as well. The chain has TRBV5-1 and TRBJ1-1; D is perhaps TRBD1 (5 bases). The germline gives CDR1 SGHRS, CDR2 YFSETQ. The V end was cut by 0 bases, the J end by 4 bases, with 10 bases between. This CDR3 region has 14 residues. The CDR3 sequence: CASSLASGGTEAFF. The CDR3 DNA follows: TGCGCCAGCAGCTTGGCCTCGGGGGGCACTGAAGCTTTCTTT.

This clone was found a few times. CDR3 nucleotide sequence: TGTGCCAGTAGTCCTTCAAGGTCGGGAGCTTTCTTT. Translating gives CASSPSRSGAFF. The chain links TRBV19 to TRBJ1-1, with no clear D. The ends were cut back, 5 bases at V and 10 bases at J, with 14 bases in the middle. Germline assignment: CDR1 LNHDA and CDR2 SQIVND (reference sequence). CDR3 length: 12 residues.

The chain couples TRBV10-1 to TRBJ1-1; tentatively, D is TRBD1 (6 bases). This CDR3 contains 14 residues. The germline V gene has CDR1 WNHNN and CDR2 SYGVQD (reference sequence). Trimming stripped 1 base from V and 5 bases from J, with 11 bases between. The CDR3 loop reads CASSEYRGGTEAFF. The CDR3 DNA is TGCGCCAGCAGTGAGTATAGGGGGGGTACTGAAGCTTTCTTT.

The chain carries TRBV7-8 and TRBJ2-5; no reliable D call. The CDR3 covers 15 residues. Germline V gene data show CDR1 as SGHVS and CDR2 as FQNEAQ. V was trimmed by 5 bases and J by 1 base, leaving 14 bases between them. CDR3 in amino acids: CASSPRSLFQETQYF. CDR3 sequence (DNA): TGTGCCAGCAGCCCTCGTTCCCTTTTCCAAGAGACCCAGTACTTC. Combining the CDR3 with reference TRBV7-8 and TRBJ2-5 gives the whole variable domain GAGVSQSPRYKVAKRGQDVALRCDPISGHVSLFWYQQALGQGPEFLTYFQNEAQLDKSGLPSDRFFAERPEGSVSTLKIQRTQQEDSAVYLCASSPRSLFQETQYFGPGTRLLVL.

This clone was seen more than once but under ten times. The genes are TRBV11-3 and TRBJ1-1; TRBD1 matches 7 bases. Looked up from germline, CDR1 is SGHNT and CDR2 is YENEEA. This CDR3 has 13 amino acids. Trimming cost V 5 bases and J 1 base; bases outside gene matches: 1. CDR3 nucleotides: TGTGCCAGCAGCCGGGACAGGAACACTGAAGCTTTCTTT. Translated: CASSRDRNTEAFF.

This clone was observed a few times. This rearrangement joins TRBV10-3 to TRBJ1-4, with a possible D match to TRBD1 (6 bases). This CDR3 comprises 16 residues. Germline CDR1 is ENHRY and CDR2 is SYGVKD. V lost 2 bases to trimming and J lost 4 bases, with 14 bases between them. The CDR3 DNA reads as TGTGCCATCAGTGAGACTGCCGGGACAAATAATGAAAAACTGTTTTTT. It translates to CAISETAGTNNEKLFF.

The chain carries TRBV14 and TRBJ2-7, with TRBD1 as a possible D gene (6 bases). This CDR3 has 16 amino acids. V gave up 4 bases and J gave up 3 bases, with 19 bases separating them. From germline, CDR1 is SGHDN and CDR2 FVKESK. CDR3 nucleotide sequence: TGTGCCAGCAGCCCCCACCAGGGGCCGAGGTTCTACGAGCAGTACTTC. Protein sequence: CASSPHQGPRFYEQYF. The whole variable domain, remainder taken from reference TRBV14 and TRBJ2-7, is EAGVTQFPSHSVIEKGQTVTLRCDPISGHDNLYWYRRVMGKEIKFLLHFVKESKQDESGMPNNRFLAERTGGTYSTLKVQPAELEDSGVYFCASSPHQGPRFYEQYFGPGTRLTVT.

This clone was seen a few times. The chain links TRBV2 to TRBJ2-3, with 12 positions matching TRBD2. CDR1 and CDR2 (germline): SNHLY, FYNNEI. The V gene end was trimmed by 8 bases and the J gene end by 0 bases; junction bases not matched to a gene: 3. The CDR3 sequence is 15 residues long. The CDR3 is CASGTSGPSTDTQYF. The CDR3 DNA sequence: TGTGCCAGCGGGACTAGCGGGCCTAGCACAGATACGCAGTATTTT.

The V call is TRBV6-5, the J call TRBJ1-2; TRBD1 aligns across 12 bases. This CDR3 has 15 residues. The V gene end was trimmed by 5 bases and the J gene end by 8 bases; junction bases not matched to a gene: 9. Germline V gene sequence: CDR1 MNHEY, CDR2 SVGAGI. The CDR3 coding sequence is TGTGCCAGCAGTCGGGACAGGGGGCGATGGGAAGGCTACACCTTC. Translated, it gives CASSRDRGRWEGYTF.

This clone was recorded a few times. The rearrangement links TRBV18 to TRBJ2-4, with TRBD1 matching 9 bases. The CDR3 totals 15 residues. Germline V gene sequence: CDR1 KGHSH, CDR2 LQKENI. The V and J ends lost 3 bases and 1 base, in that order; junction bases with no gene match: 1. The CDR3 DNA reads as TGTGCCAGCTCACCGACAGGGGGGGCCAAAAACATTCAGTACTTC. Protein product: CASSPTGGAKNIQYF.

This clone has just a few counts. The chain links TRBV4-1 to TRBJ1-1, with unresolved D. The CDR3 runs to 12 residues. Germline V gives CDR1 MGHRA, CDR2 YSYEKL. V gave up 10 bases and J gave up 5 bases, with 14 bases separating them. The CDR3: CATSKGGTEAFF. The CDR3 DNA reads as TGCGCCACGTCGAAGGGAGGGACTGAAGCTTTCTTT.